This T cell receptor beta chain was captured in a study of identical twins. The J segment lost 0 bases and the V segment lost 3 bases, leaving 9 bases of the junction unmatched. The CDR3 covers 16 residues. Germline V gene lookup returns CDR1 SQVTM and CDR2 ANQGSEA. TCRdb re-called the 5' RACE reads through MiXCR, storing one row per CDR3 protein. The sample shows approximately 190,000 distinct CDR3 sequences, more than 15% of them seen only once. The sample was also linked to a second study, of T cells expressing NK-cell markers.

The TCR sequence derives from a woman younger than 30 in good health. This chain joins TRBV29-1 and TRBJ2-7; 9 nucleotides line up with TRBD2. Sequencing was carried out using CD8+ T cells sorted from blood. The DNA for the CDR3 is TGCAGCGTTGAGGGGATGGGAGCGGGAGGCTCCTACGAGCAGTACTTC. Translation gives CSVEGMGAGGSYEQYF.